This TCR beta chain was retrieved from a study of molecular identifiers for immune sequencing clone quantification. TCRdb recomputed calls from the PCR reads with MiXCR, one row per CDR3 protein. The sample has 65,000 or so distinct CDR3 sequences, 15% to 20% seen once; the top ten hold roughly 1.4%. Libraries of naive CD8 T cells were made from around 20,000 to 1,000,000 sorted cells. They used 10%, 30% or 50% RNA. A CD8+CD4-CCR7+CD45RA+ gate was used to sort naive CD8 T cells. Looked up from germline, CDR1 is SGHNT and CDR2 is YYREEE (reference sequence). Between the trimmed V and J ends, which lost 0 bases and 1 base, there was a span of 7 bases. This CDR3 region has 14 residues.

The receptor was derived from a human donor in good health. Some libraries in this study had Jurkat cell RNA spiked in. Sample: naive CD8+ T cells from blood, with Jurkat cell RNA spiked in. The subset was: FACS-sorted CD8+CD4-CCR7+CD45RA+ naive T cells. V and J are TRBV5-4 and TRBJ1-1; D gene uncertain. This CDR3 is CASSLDSQNTEAFF. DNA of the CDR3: TGTGCCAGCAGCTTGGACAGCCAGAACACTGAAGCTTTCTTT.